This T cell receptor (beta chain) was captured by sequencing in a study of blood T cell repertoires in COVID-19. Cohort 3 donors were reported recovered after two negative PCRs, clearance, or symptom resolution. Clones were sequenced by immunoSEQ multiplex PCR, and TCRdb holds only the in-frame ones, with some missing. The sample has some 310,000 clones; under 90% are singletons. In germline, CDR1 is SEHNR, CDR2 FQNEAQ (reference sequence). This CDR3 has 14 residues. V was pared by 1 base and J by 4 bases, with 8 bases between. The chain recombines TRBV7-9 with TRBJ1-5; the D gene is possibly TRBD1 (6 bases). The sample was PBMCs or T cells enriched from blood (not recorded which). This TCR was recovered from a woman in her 30s who had recovered from COVID-19. As DNA, the CDR3 is TGTGCCAGCAGCTTAGAGGGGGGGAATCAGCCCCAGCATTTT. It is translated as CASSLEGGNQPQHF.